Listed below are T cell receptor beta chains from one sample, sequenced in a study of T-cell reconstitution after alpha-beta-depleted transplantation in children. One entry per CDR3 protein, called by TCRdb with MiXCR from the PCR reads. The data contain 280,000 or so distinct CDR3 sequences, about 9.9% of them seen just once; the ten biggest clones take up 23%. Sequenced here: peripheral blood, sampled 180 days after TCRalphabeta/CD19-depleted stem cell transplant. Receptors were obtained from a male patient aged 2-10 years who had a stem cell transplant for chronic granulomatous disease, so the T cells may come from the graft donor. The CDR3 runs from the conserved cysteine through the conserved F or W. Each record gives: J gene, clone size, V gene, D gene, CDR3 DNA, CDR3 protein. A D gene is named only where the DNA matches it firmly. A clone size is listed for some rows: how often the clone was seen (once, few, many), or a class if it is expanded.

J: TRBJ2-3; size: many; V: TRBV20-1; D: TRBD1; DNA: TGCAGTGCCTACGGACAGGTCACAGATACGCAGTATTTT; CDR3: CSAYGQVTDTQYF
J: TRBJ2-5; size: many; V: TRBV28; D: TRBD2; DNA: TGTGCCAGCAGTTTTAGCGGGAGCGTCAAGACCCAGTACTTC; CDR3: CASSFSGSVKTQYF
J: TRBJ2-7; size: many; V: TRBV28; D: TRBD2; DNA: TGTGCCAGCAGTTTAGTTAGACTAGCGGGAATATACGAGCAGTACTTC; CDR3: CASSLVRLAGIYEQYF
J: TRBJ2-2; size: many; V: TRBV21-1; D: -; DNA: TGTGCCGCCCGGGCTAGCGGAAACACCGGGGAGCTGTTTTTT; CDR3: CAARASGNTGELFF
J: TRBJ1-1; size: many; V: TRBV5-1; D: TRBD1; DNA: TGCGCCAGCAGCGGCAACGCAGGGGGCAGGACTGAAGCTTTCTTT; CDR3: CASSGNAGGRTEAFF
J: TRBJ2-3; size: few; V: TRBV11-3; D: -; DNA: TGTGCCAGCAGCTCCGTCGCTAGCACAGATACGCAGTATTTT; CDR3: CASSSVASTDTQYF
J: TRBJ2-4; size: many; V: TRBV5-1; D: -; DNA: TGCGCCAGCAGCTCCCGTGGGGGGTCCAAAAACATTCAGTACTTC; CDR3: CASSSRGGSKNIQYF
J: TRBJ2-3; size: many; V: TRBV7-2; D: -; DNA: TGTGCCAGCAGCTCCTCTAGGTTCACAGATACGCAGTATTTT; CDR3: CASSSSRFTDTQYF
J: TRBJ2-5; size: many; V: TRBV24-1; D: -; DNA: TGTGCCACCAGTGACTCCCGGGGGGCCCGCTGGGAGACCCAGTACTTC; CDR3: CATSDSRGARWETQYF
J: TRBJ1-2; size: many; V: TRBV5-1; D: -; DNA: TGCGCCAGCAGCGACCGGGACCACTATGGCTACACCTTC; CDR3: CASSDRDHYGYTF
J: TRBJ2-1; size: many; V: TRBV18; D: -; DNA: TGTGCCAGCTCACCACCGCAGGGACTCTCCTACAATGAGCAGTTCTTC; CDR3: CASSPPQGLSYNEQFF
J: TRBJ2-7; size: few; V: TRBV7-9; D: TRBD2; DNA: TGTGCCAGCAGCTTAGGGGGGACTAGCGGGAGGTGGTACGAGCAGTACTTC; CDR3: CASSLGGTSGRWYEQYF
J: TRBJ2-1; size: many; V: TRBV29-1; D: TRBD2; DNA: TGCAGCGTTGAAGAGGCGTTGGGACTAGCGGGCTACAATGAGCAGTTCTTC; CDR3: CSVEEALGLAGYNEQFF
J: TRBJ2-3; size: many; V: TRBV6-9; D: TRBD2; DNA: TGTGCCAGCAGGCCGGCGGTGACCGGGACTAGCGGGGGCCCCTTTAAGGCCACAGATACGCAGTATTTT; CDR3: CASRPAVTGTSGGPFKATDTQYF
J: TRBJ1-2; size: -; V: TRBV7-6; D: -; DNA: TGTGCCAGCAGCTCAAACAGGGCTGGTGGCTACACCTTC; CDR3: CASSSNRAGGYTF
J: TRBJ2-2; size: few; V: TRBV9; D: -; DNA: TGTGCCAGCAGCGTAGAGGGGGGGCAGGGCGGGGAGCTGTTTTTT; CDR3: CASSVEGGQGGELFF
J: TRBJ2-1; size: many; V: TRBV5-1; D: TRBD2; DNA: TGCGCCAGCAGCCTGCGCCGAACTAGCGGGACCGTCCAAGGGTACAATGAGCAGTTCTTC; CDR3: CASSLRRTSGTVQGYNEQFF
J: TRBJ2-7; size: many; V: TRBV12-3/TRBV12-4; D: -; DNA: TGTGCCAGCAGTTTAGGCCACGCCAAGAGAGTCTACGAGCAGTACTTC; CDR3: CASSLGHAKRVYEQYF
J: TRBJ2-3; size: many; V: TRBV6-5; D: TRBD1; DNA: TGTGCCAGCAGTTATCACCGACAGGGAACTTCAGATACGCAGTATTTT; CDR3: CASSYHRQGTSDTQYF
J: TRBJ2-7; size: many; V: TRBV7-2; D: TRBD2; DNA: TGTGCCAGCAGCTTAGCTGCGGGAGTTGGGCAGTACTTC; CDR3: CASSLAAGVGQYF
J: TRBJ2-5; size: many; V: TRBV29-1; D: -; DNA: TGCAGCGTGGACCGGGGCTTCCAAGAGACCCAGTACTTC; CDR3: CSVDRGFQETQYF
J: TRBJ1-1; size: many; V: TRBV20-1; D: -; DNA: TGCAGTGCTAGAGAAGGGTCCGTGCGAAACACTGAAGCTTTCTTT; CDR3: CSAREGSVRNTEAFF
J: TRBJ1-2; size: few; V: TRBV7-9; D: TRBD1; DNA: TGTGCCAGCAGCTTAGGACAGGGAAGCTACACCTTC; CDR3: CASSLGQGSYTF
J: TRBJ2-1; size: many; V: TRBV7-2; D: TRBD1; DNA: TGTGCCAGCAGCTTCCTCTGGACAGGGGTTGAGAGTGAGCAGTTCTTC; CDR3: CASSFLWTGVESEQFF
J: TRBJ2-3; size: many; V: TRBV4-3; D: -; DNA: TGCGCCAGCAGCCAAGATTGGGACTTTACAGATACGCAGTATTTT; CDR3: CASSQDWDFTDTQYF
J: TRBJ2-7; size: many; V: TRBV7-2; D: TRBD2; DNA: TGTGCCAGCATCCCTCGGGGGACTATGTTATCCGAGCAGTACTTC; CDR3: CASIPRGTMLSEQYF
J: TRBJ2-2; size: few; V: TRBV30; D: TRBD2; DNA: TGTGCCTGGAGTGTGCCCCTAGCGGGTCCGGAGCTGTTTTTT; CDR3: CAWSVPLAGPELFF
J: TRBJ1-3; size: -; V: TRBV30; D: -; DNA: TGTGCCTGGAGGGGAGACACCATATATTTT; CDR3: CAWRGDTIYF
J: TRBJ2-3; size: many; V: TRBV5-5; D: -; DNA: TGTGCCAGCAGCTTGGCCAGCAACACAGATACGCAGTATTTT; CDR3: CASSLASNTDTQYF
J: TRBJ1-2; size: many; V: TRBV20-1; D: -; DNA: TGCAGTGCTAGAGGGCTTGCCAGGGGTGCCTATGGCTACACCTTC; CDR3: CSARGLARGAYGYTF
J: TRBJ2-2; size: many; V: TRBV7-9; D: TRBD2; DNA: TGTGCCAGCAAAGAAAAGCGGGAAGACACCGGGGAGCTGTTTTTT; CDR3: CASKEKREDTGELFF